This T cell receptor beta chain was sequenced for a study of cytomegalovirus exposure and HLA in healthy donors. Study-level findings and limits: Across HLA loci, a later analysis found differing TCR association rates, with DRB1 most and HLA-C fewest.

In the PCR, 60 Vbeta and 13 Jbeta primers were used. Produced via immunoSEQ multiplex PCR; TCRdb's table is partial and in-frame only. The sample gives approximately 260,000 clones, about 83% of which show up once; 1.5% to 2% is in the top ten. Germline V gene sequence: CDR1 SGHNT, CDR2 YYREEE (reference sequence). There are 15 residues in the CDR3. Germline trimming cut 5 bases from V and 5 bases from J; bases unmatched to any gene: 10. Concerning this clone itself: Its target is not known.

This TCR was recovered from a woman between 40 and 50 years old in good health and CMV-seropositive. The sequencing sample was made of PBMCs. The chain carries TRBV5-4 and TRBJ2-7; 10 nucleotides align to TRBD1. CDR3 in amino acids: CASRPGTGDLNEQYF. The CDR3 nucleotides read TGTGCCAGCAGGCCCGGGACAGGGGATTTAAACGAGCAGTACTTC.